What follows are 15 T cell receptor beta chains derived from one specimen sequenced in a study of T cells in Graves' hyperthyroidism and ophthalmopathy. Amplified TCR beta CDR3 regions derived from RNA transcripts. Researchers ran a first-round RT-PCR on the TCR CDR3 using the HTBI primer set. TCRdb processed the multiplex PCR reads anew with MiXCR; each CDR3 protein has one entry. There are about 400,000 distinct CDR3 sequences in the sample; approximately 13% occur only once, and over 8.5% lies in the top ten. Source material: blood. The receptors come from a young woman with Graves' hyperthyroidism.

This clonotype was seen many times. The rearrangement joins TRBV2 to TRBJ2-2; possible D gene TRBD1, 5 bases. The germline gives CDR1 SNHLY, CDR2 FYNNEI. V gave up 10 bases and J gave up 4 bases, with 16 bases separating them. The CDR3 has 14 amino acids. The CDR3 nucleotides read TGTGCCACCAGGGCAATGTCGAGCACCGGGGAGCTGTTTTTT. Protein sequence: CATRAMSSTGELFF.

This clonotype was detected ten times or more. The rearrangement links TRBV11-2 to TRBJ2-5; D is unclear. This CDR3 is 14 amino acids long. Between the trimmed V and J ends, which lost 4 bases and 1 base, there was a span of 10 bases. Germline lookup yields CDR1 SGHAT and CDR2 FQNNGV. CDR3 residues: CASSSGYSQETQYF. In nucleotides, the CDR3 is TGTGCCAGCAGCTCCGGGTATAGCCAAGAGACCCAGTACTTC.

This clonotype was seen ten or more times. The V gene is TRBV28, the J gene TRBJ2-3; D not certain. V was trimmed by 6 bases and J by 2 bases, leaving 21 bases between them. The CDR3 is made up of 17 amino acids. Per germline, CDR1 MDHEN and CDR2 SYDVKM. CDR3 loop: CASSPPPLRAITDTQYF. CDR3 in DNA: TGTGCCAGCAGCCCGCCCCCCTTACGGGCTATCACAGATACGCAGTATTTT. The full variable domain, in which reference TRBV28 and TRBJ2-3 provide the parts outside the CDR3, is DVKVTQSSRYLVKRTGEKVFLECVQDMDHENMFWYRQDPGLGLRLIYFSYDVKMKEKGDIPEGYSVSREKKERFSLILESASTNQTSMYLCASSPPPLRAITDTQYFGPGTRLTVL.

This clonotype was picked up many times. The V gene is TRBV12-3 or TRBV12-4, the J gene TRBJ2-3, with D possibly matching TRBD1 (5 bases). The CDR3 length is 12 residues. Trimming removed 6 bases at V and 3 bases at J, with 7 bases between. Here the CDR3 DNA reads TGTGCCAGCAGGCCAGGGACAGATACGCAGTATTTT. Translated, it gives CASRPGTDTQYF.

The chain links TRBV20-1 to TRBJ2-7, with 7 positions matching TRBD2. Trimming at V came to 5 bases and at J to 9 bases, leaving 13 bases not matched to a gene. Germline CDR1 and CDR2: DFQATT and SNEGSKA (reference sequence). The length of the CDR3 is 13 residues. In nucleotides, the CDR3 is TGCAGTGCTTTTGAGCGGGGACCTACAGGGCAGTACTTC. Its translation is CSAFERGPTGQYF.

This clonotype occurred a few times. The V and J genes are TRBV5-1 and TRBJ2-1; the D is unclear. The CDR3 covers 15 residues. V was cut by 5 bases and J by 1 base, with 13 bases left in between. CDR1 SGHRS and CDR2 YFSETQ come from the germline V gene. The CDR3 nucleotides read TGCGCCAGCAGACCTGACGGGTCGTCCTACAATGAGCAGTTCTTC. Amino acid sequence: CASRPDGSSYNEQFF. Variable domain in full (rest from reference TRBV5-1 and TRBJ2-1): KAGVTQTPRYLIKTRGQQVTLSCSPISGHRSVSWYQQTPGQGLQFLFEYFSETQRNKGNFPGRFSGRQFSNSRSEMNVSTLELGDSALYLCASRPDGSSYNEQFFGPGTRLTVL.

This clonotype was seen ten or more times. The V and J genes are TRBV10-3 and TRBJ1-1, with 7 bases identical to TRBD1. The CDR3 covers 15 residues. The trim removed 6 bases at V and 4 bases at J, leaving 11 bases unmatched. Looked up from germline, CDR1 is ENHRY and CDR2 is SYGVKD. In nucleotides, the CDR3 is TGTGCCATCAGGCCCCGGGACAGCCGCGGCACTGAAGCTTTCTTT. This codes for CAIRPRDSRGTEAFF.

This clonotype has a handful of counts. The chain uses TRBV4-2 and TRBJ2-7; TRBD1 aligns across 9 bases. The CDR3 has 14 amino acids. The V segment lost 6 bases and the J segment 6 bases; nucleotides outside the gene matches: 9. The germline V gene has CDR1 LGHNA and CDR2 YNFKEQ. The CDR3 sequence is CASSTGGNFGEQYF. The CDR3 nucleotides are TGTGCCAGCAGTACAGGGGGCAACTTCGGCGAGCAGTACTTC.

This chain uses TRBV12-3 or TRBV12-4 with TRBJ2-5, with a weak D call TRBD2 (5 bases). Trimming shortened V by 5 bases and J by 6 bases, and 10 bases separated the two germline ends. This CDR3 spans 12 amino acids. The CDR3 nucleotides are TGTGCCAGCAGTCCCCCTAGCCAGACCCAGTACTTC. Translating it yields CASSPPSQTQYF.

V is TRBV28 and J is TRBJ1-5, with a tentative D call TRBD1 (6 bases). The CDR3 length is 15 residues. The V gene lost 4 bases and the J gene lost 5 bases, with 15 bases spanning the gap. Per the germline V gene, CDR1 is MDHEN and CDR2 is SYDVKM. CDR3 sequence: CASSSTGFGDQPQHF. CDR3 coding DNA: TGTGCCAGCAGTTCGACAGGATTTGGGGATCAGCCCCAGCATTTT.

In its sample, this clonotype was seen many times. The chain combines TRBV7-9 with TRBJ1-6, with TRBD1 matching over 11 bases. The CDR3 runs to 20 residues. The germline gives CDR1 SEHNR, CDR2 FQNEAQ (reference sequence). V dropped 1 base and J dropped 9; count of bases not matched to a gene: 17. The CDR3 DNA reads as TGTGCCAGCAGCTTAGTGGGCGGACAGGGGGCGTCCTCCGTAGGTTCACCCCTCCACTTT. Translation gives CASSLVGGQGASSVGSPLHF.

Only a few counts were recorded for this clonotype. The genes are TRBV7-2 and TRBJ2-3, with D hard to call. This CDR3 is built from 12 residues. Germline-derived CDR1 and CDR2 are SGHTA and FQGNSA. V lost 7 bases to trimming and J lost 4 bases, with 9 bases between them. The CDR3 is CASTSISDTQYF. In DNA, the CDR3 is TGTGCCAGCACTTCGATATCAGATACGCAGTATTTT.

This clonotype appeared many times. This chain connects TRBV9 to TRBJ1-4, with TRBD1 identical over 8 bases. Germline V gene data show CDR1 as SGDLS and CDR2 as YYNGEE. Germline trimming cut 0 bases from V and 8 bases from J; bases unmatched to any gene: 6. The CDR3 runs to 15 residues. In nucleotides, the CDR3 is TGTGCCAGCAGCGTAGACGGACAGGGAAGAGAAAAACTGTTTTTT. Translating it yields CASSVDGQGREKLFF.

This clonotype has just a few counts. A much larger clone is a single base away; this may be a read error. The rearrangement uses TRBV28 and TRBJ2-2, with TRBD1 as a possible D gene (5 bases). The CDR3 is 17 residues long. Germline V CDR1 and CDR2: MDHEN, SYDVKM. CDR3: CVSRAGRVRSKAGELFF. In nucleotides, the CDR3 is TGTGTCAGCAGGGCCGGAAGGGTCAGGTCAAAGGCCGGGGAGCTGTTTTTT.

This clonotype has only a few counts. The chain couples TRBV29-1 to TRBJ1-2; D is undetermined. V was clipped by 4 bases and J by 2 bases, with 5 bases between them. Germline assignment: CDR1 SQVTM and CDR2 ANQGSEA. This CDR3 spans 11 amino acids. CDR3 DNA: TGCAGCGTTGCACGGAACTATGGCTACACCTTC. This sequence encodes CSVARNYGYTF.